The text below deals with one TCR beta chain. As yet, its antigen is unknown. This sample stems from a study of monozygotic twins with inflammatory bowel disease. TCRdb re-called the 5' RACE reads, yielding one record per CDR3 amino acid sequence without DNA. This sample lists under 150,000 distinct CDR3 sequences; its ten largest clones have 2.4%. General study findings and limits: Reduced clonotype sharing with other individuals was observed in IBD patients relative to healthy twins, especially with disease activity.

The germline V gene encodes CDR1 SNHLY and CDR2 FYNNEI. The CDR3 loop spans 18 amino acids. Input material: blood. The sequence was obtained from a human donor with ulcerative colitis or Crohn's disease, or a healthy co-twin of an affected twin (not recorded which). The chain combines TRBV2 with TRBJ1-2; TCRdb outputs TRBD1, but without DNA this stays unchecked. This CDR3 is CASSESRAGTPANYGYTF.